The 19 T cell receptor beta chains below were found in one sample sequenced in a study of shared T cell receptors in the human thymus. The method was immunoSEQ multiplex PCR; TCRdb's version includes in-frame clones alone and lacks a portion of them. The sample records under 450,000 clones, more than 85% being singletons. Sequenced sample: thymocytes. These receptors came from a human donor.

Points on this clone: The junction and the germline gene differ at one end; a read error may be behind it. The gene calls are TRBV4-1 and TRBJ2-7; the match to TRBD2 covers 9 bases. Germline V gene data show CDR1 as MGHRA and CDR2 as YSYEKL. CDR3 length: 15 amino acids. The CDR3 DNA reads TGCGCCAGCAACCAAGATAAGCGGGAGGTTTACGAGCAGTACTTC. Protein: CASNQDKREVYEQYF.

This chain joins TRBV28 and TRBJ1-5; no reliable D call. Trimming removed 5 bases from V and 3 bases from J, with 2 bases in between. The CDR3 covers 11 residues. Germline CDR1 MDHEN, CDR2 SYDVKM. The DNA for the CDR3 is TGTGCCAGCAGTCCCAATCAGCCCCAGCATTTT. This encodes CASSPNQPQHF. Variable domain in full (rest from reference TRBV28 and TRBJ1-5): DVKVTQSSRYLVKRTGEKVFLECVQDMDHENMFWYRQDPGLGLRLIYFSYDVKMKEKGDIPEGYSVSREKKERFSLILESASTNQTSMYLCASSPNQPQHFGDGTRLSIL.

V is TRBV27 and J is TRBJ2-4, with 15 positions matching TRBD2. CDR1 MNHEY and CDR2 SMNVEV come from the germline V gene (reference sequence). CDR3 length equals 16 residues. The V gene end was trimmed by 2 bases and the J gene end by 7 bases; junction bases not matched to a gene: 3. In DNA, the CDR3 is TGTGCCAGCAGTTTAAGGACTAGCGGGAGGGCCAACATTCAGTACTTC. Its translation: CASSLRTSGRANIQYF.

The rearrangement uses TRBV28 and TRBJ2-1; 7 bases map to TRBD1. Unmatched junction bases numbered 5, after V lost 5 bases and J lost 10 bases. Per germline, CDR1 MDHEN and CDR2 SYDVKM. CDR3 size: 12 residues. The CDR3 nucleotides read TGTGCCAGCAGTATTACAGGGGCGGAGCAGTTCTTC. It is translated as CASSITGAEQFF.

The chain is built from TRBV28 and TRBJ2-7; 9 positions agree with TRBD1. In germline, CDR1 is MDHEN, CDR2 SYDVKM. J lost 3 bases, V lost 6 bases, and 9 bases had no gene match. This CDR3 is built from 15 residues. CDR3 bases: TGTGCCAGCAGGCTAGGCCCGGACAGGGGCTACGAGCAGTACTTC. Its translation: CASRLGPDRGYEQYF.

The rearrangement links TRBV15 to TRBJ2-7, with TRBD2 matching 10 bases. Germline V lookup: CDR1 LNHNV, CDR2 YYDKDF (reference sequence). This CDR3 is built from 20 residues. V lost 3 bases and J lost 0; bases outside the gene matches: 17. CDR3 sequence reads: CATSRGVSGRAPPTSYEQYF. For the CDR3, the DNA is TGTGCCACCAGCAGGGGGGTCAGCGGGAGGGCCCCACCGACCTCCTACGAGCAGTACTTC.

The V gene is TRBV5-1, the J gene TRBJ2-3; D remains ambiguous. V was clipped by 0 bases and J by 5 bases, with 16 bases between them. The CDR3 is 16 residues long. Germline CDR1 and CDR2: SGHRS and YFSETQ. The DNA for the CDR3 is TGCGCCAGCAGCTTGGAGTCTCGGGTACCGGAAGATACGCAGTATTTT. Translating gives CASSLESRVPEDTQYF.

This clone was seen a handful of times. J is TRBJ1-5 and V is TRBV7-2, with D possibly matching TRBD1 (6 bases). Germline CDR1 SGHTA, CDR2 FQGNSA. This CDR3 has 14 amino acids. V dropped 5 bases and J dropped 3 bases, with 11 bases sitting between them. The CDR3 sequence is CASSVGTSNQPQHF. The CDR3 DNA reads as TGTGCCAGCAGCGTAGGGACATCCAATCAGCCCCAGCATTTT.

The chain recombines TRBV5-1 with TRBJ1-4, with 9 positions matching TRBD1. The germline CDR1 and CDR2 sequences are SGHRS and YFSETQ. V dropped 5 bases and J dropped 6; count of bases not matched to a gene: 5. The CDR3 extends over 14 amino acids. CDR3 in DNA: TGCGCCAGCAGTTTACAGGGGGCGCATGAAAAACTGTTTTTT. This sequence encodes CASSLQGAHEKLFF. Filled out from reference TRBV5-1 and TRBJ1-4, the complete variable domain reads KAGVTQTPRYLIKTRGQQVTLSCSPISGHRSVSWYQQTPGQGLQFLFEYFSETQRNKGNFPGRFSGRQFSNSRSEMNVSTLELGDSALYLCASSLQGAHEKLFFGSGTQLSVL.

V gene TRBV28 combines with J gene TRBJ2-3, with 9 bases matching TRBD1. The germline V gene encodes CDR1 MDHEN and CDR2 SYDVKM. This CDR3 contains 15 residues. After removal of 6 bases from V and 3 bases from J, the junction contained 7 bases not matched to a gene. The CDR3 sequence is CASSPTGGWTDTQYF. The CDR3 region has the DNA TGTGCCAGCAGCCCAACAGGGGGCTGGACAGATACGCAGTATTTT. The full variable domain, rest sourced from reference TRBV28 and TRBJ2-3, is DVKVTQSSRYLVKRTGEKVFLECVQDMDHENMFWYRQDPGLGLRLIYFSYDVKMKEKGDIPEGYSVSREKKERFSLILESASTNQTSMYLCASSPTGGWTDTQYFGPGTRLTVL.

The V call is TRBV27, the J call TRBJ2-7; D call uncertain. Trimming left V 8 bases short and J 0 bases short, with 14 bases between. CDR1 is MNHEY and CDR2 is SMNVEV in the germline V gene (reference sequence). The CDR3 totals 14 residues. DNA for the CDR3: TGTGCCAGCGGTGCGGACCGGAGCTCCTACGAGCAGTACTTC. It yields the protein CASGADRSSYEQYF.

The chain links TRBV23-1 to TRBJ1-1, with D hard to call. TRBV23-1 is identified as an open reading frame with a role that is uncertain. The CDR3 extends over 15 amino acids. V lost 1 base and J 7 bases, leaving 16 bases between the germline ends. CDR3 bases: TGCGCCAGCAGTCAATTGCAACATACGATGGGTGAAGCTTTCTTT. Translated: CASSQLQHTMGEAFF.

The chain combines TRBV4-2 with TRBJ2-7; D uncertain. Trimming removed 8 bases from V and 2 bases from J, with 19 bases in between. CDR1 LGHNA and CDR2 YNFKEQ come from the germline V gene. The CDR3 totals 15 residues. The CDR3 DNA reads as TGTGCCAGCGCTCTTTACTGCGGCGAGGCCTACGAGCAGTACTTC. Protein product: CASALYCGEAYEQYF.

The chain is built from TRBV5-1 and TRBJ1-2; no firm D call. The ends were cut back, 2 bases at V and 1 base at J, with 9 bases in the middle. CDR1 is SGHRS, CDR2 YFSETQ, per germline. The CDR3 covers 14 residues. As DNA, the CDR3 is TGCGCCAGCAGCTTTGGAAGCGGTAACTATGGCTACACCTTC. Amino acids: CASSFGSGNYGYTF.

The chain has TRBV28 and TRBJ2-1; TRBD1 might be the D (6 bases). The CDR3 totals 13 residues. V lost 3 bases and J lost 7, with 10 bases in between. CDR1 is MDHEN, CDR2 SYDVKM, per germline. The CDR3 sequence is CASSFWGRNEQFF. In nucleotides, the CDR3 is TGTGCCAGCAGTTTTTGGGGGCGGAATGAGCAGTTCTTC.

The chain carries TRBV7-2 and TRBJ2-5, with 7 bases fitting TRBD1. This CDR3 is 15 amino acids long. Trimming at V came to 3 bases and at J to 1 base, leaving 5 bases not matched to a gene. Per germline, CDR1 SGHTA and CDR2 FQGNSA. The CDR3 region is CASSFPTGAQETQYF. CDR3 nucleotides: TGTGCCAGCAGCTTTCCAACAGGGGCCCAAGAGACCCAGTACTTC. The full variable domain, with the rest looked up from reference TRBV7-2 and TRBJ2-5, is GAGVSQSPSNKVTEKGKDVELRCDPISGHTALYWYRQSLGQGLEFLIYFQGNSAPDKSGLPSDRFSAERTGGSVSTLTIQRTQQEDSAVYLCASSFPTGAQETQYFGPGTRLLVL.

The rearrangement links TRBV15 to TRBJ2-4; D is perhaps TRBD1 (6 bases). The CDR3 contains 16 residues. CDR1 is LNHNV, CDR2 YYDKDF, per germline (reference sequence). V lost 2 bases to trimming and J lost 2 bases, with 13 bases between them. The CDR3 DNA is TGTGCCACCAGCAGACTGAACAGGGCCCCCAAAAACATTCAGTACTTC. Protein sequence: CATSRLNRAPKNIQYF.

This CDR3 is CASSDGGPDEQFF. DNA for the CDR3: TGTGCCAGCAGTGACGGGGGGCCGGATGAGCAGTTCTTC. The chain couples TRBV6-4 to TRBJ2-1, with D possibly called TRBD1 or TRBD2 (6 bases each). There are 13 residues in the CDR3. Trimming stripped 2 bases from V and 8 bases from J, with 10 bases between. Germline CDR1 and CDR2: MRHNA and SNTAGT.

V is TRBV30 and J is TRBJ1-5; no reliable D call. The CDR3 is 14 amino acids. Germline CDR1 and CDR2: GTSNPN and SVGIG (reference sequence). V was pared by 1 base and J by 6 bases, with 13 bases between. This CDR3 is CAWSGNRWGQPQHF. CDR3 in DNA: TGTGCCTGGAGTGGAAACCGATGGGGTCAGCCCCAGCATTTT.